These 8 T cell receptor beta chains share one sample of origin, sequenced in a study of T cell responses to AZD1222 COVID-19 vaccine. Repertoires were generated with immunoSEQ multiplex PCR, while TCRdb's copy carries only in-frame clones and drops some. The table lists some 130,000 clones, approximately 92% of them singletons, with roughly 7.1% in the top ten. The input for sequencing was peripheral blood, taken 28 days after the second AZD1222 dose. Every receptor here comes from an adult who received the AZD1222 COVID-19 vaccine.

V and J are TRBV7-3 and TRBJ1-6, with D possibly being TRBD1 (6 bases). The CDR3 is 14 amino acids. Germline lookup yields CDR1 SGHTA and CDR2 FQGTGA. The V and J ends lost 6 bases and 7 bases respectively, with 13 bases between them. The CDR3 DNA reads as TGTGCCAGCAGAAAGGACAGCGAGAATTCACCCCTCCACTTT. Translation: CASRKDSENSPLHF.

This clone showed up just once. The gene calls are TRBV6-4 and TRBJ1-3; D not resolved. The CDR3 contains 21 residues. Germline V gene data show CDR1 as MRHNA and CDR2 as SNTAGT. Trimming took off 0 bases at V and 0 bases at J, with 24 bases between the two ends. CDR3 region: CASSDSWVAGFHKNSGNTIYF. CDR3 DNA: TGTGCCAGCAGTGACTCGTGGGTAGCAGGCTTTCACAAAAACTCTGGAAACACCATATATTTT.

The rearrangement joins TRBV5-6 to TRBJ1-1; tentative D call: TRBD1 (6 bases). CDR3 length: 14 residues. V was cut by 1 base and J by 5 bases, with 12 bases left in between. CDR1 and CDR2 (germline): SGHDT, YYEEEE. DNA for the CDR3: TGTGCCAGCAGCTTGTTCGGGGGGGCTACTGAAGCTTTCTTT. It yields the protein CASSLFGGATEAFF.

The V gene is TRBV28, the J gene TRBJ1-2; D unclear. This CDR3 is 15 amino acids long. Trimming took 5 bases from V and 7 from J, leaving 20 bases between them. CDR1 and CDR2 (germline): MDHEN, SYDVKM. The CDR3 here is CASSARFQRKSGYTF. The DNA for the CDR3 is TGTGCCAGCAGTGCCCGCTTCCAACGGAAAAGTGGCTACACCTTC.

This rearrangement joins TRBV2 to TRBJ2-3, with TRBD2 matching over 7 bases. J gave up 11 bases and V 5 bases, and 13 bases lay outside the gene matches. The CDR3 extends over 14 amino acids. Germline V gene lookup returns CDR1 SNHLY and CDR2 FYNNEI. The CDR3 loop reads CASSQSGIKTGQYF. DNA of the CDR3: TGTGCCAGCAGTCAAAGCGGGATCAAAACGGGGCAGTATTTT.

This clone appeared once. The chain has TRBV6-6 and TRBJ1-2; D gene unclear. Deletions cut 0 bases from V and 2 bases from J, with 10 bases between. CDR3 length: 15 residues. Germline CDR1 is MNHNY and CDR2 is SVGAGI (reference sequence). The CDR3 here is CASSYSGSINYGYTF. The CDR3 bases are TGTGCCAGCAGTTACTCGGGGTCTATCAACTATGGCTACACCTTC.

The J gene is TRBJ1-5, the V gene TRBV28; unclear D gene. CDR3 length equals 11 residues. The germline gives CDR1 MDHEN, CDR2 SYDVKM. V dropped 6 bases and J dropped 10 bases, with 10 bases sitting between them. The CDR3 region has the DNA TGTGCCAGCAGATCTACTACCCCCCAGCATTTT. Translating it yields CASRSTTPQHF. The variable domain in full, with the rest retrieved from reference TRBV28 and TRBJ1-5, is DVKVTQSSRYLVKRTGEKVFLECVQDMDHENMFWYRQDPGLGLRLIYFSYDVKMKEKGDIPEGYSVSREKKERFSLILESASTNQTSMYLCASRSTTPQHFGDGTRLSIL.

The sample holds a few counts of this clone. J is TRBJ1-6 and V is TRBV2, with 9 bases that match TRBD1. The germline gives CDR1 SNHLY, CDR2 FYNNEI. This CDR3 has 15 amino acids. Trimming at V came to 7 bases and at J to 10 bases, leaving 11 bases not matched to a gene. The CDR3 DNA follows: TGTGCCAGCAAAGGTTTTCGGGACAGGGACTCACCCCTCCACTTT. It encodes CASKGFRDRDSPLHF.